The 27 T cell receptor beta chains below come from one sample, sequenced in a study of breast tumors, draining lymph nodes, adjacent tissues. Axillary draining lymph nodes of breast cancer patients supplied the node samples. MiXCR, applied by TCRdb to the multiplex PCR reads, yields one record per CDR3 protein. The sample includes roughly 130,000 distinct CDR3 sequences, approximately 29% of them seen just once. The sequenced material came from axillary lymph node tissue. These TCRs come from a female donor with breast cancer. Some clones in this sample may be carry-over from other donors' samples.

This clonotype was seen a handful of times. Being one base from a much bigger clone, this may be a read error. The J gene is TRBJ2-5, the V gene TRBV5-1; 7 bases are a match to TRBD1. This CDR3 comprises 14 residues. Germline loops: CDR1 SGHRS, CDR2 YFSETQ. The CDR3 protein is CTSRTLQGRETQYF. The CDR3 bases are TGCACCAGCAGGACCTTACAGGGGCGAGAGACCCAGTACTTC.

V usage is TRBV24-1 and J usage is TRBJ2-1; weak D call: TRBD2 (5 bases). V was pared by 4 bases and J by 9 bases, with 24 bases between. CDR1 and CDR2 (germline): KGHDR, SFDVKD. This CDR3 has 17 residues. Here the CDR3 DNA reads TGTGCCACCAGTGACTCCCGGGGAAGACTGGCGTCAAGTGAGCAGTTCTTC. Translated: CATSDSRGRLASSEQFF.

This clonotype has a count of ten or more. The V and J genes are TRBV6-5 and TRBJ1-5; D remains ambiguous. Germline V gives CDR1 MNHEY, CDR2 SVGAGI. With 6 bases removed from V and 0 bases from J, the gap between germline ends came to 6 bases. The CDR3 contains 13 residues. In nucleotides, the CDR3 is TGTGCCAGCAGAGAAAATAGCAATCAGCCCCAGCATTTT. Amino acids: CASRENSNQPQHF.

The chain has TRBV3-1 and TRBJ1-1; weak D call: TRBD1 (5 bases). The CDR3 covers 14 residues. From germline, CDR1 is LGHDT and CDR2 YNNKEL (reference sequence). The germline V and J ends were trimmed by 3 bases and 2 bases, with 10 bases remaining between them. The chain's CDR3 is CASSQRDRNTEAFF. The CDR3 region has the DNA TGTGCCAGCAGCCAGAGAGACAGAAACACTGAAGCTTTCTTT.

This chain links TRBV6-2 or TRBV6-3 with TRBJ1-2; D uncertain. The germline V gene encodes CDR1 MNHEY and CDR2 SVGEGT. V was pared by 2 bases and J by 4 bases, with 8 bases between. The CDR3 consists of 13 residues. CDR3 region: CASSYDGSYGYTF. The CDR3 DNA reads TGTGCCAGCAGTTACGACGGGAGCTATGGCTACACCTTC.

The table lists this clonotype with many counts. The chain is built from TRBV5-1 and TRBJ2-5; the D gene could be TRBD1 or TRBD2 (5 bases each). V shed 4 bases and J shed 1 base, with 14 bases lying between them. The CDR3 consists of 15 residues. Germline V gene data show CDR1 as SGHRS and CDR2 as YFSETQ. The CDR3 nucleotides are TGCGCCAGCAGCCACCCCGAGGGGAGCCAAGAGACCCAGTACTTC. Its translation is CASSHPEGSQETQYF. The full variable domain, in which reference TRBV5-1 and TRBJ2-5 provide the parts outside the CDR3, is KAGVTQTPRYLIKTRGQQVTLSCSPISGHRSVSWYQQTPGQGLQFLFEYFSETQRNKGNFPGRFSGRQFSNSRSEMNVSTLELGDSALYLCASSHPEGSQETQYFGPGTRLLVL.

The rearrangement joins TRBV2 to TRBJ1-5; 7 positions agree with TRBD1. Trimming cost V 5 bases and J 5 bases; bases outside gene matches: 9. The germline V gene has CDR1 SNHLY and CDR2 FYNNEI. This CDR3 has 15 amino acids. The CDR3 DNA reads TGTGCCAGCAGTCAGGGAACAGGGGCTCATCAGCCCCAGCATTTT. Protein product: CASSQGTGAHQPQHF. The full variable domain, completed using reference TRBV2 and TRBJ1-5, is EPEVTQTPSHQVTQMGQEVILRCVPISNHLYFYWYRQILGQKVEFLVSFYNNEISEKSEIFDDQFSVERPDGSNFTLKIRSTKLEDSAMYFCASSQGTGAHQPQHFGDGTRLSIL.

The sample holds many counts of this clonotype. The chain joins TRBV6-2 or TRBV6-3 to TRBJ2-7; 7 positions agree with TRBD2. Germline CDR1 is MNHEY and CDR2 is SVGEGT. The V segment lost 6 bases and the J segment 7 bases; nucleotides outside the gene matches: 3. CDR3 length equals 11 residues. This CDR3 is CASSGGREQYV. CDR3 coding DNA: TGTGCCAGCAGCGGGGGGAGGGAGCAGTACGTC.

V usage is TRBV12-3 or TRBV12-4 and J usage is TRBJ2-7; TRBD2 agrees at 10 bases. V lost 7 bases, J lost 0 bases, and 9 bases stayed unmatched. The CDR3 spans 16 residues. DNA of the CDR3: TGTGCCAGCACGTCCAGCGGGGGGGTAAACTCCTACGAGCAGTACTTC. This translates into CASTSSGGVNSYEQYF.

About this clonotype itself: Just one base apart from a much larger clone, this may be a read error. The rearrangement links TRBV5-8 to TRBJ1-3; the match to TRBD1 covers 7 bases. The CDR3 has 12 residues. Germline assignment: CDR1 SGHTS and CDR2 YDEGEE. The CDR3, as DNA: TGTGCCAGCAGCTCAGGGGGAAACGCCATATATTTT. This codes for CASSSGGNAIYF.

The CDR3 DNA sequence: TGCGCCAGCAGCCAAGATTTTGGGCGGGGCAGGCAGAACACTGAAGCTTTCTTT. This codes for CASSQDFGRGRQNTEAFF. The chain is built from TRBV4-3 and TRBJ1-1, with a weak D call TRBD1 (5 bases). The germline gives CDR1 LGHNA, CDR2 YSLEER. V lost 0 bases and J lost 1, with 18 bases in between. CDR3 length equals 18 residues.

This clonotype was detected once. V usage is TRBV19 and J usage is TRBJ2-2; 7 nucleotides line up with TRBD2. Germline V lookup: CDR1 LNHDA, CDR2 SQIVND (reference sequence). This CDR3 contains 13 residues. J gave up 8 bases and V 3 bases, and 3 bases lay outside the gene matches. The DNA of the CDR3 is TGTGCCAGTAGTATGAGCGGGGCAGGGGAGCTGTTTTTT. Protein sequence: CASSMSGAGELFF.

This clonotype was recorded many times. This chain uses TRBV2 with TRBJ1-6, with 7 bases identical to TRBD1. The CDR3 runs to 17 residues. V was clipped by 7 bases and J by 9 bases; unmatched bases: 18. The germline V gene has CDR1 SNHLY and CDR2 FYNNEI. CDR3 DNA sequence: TGTGCCAGCACTATCTGGAGAGGGGGCGGAGGGGTTTCACCCCTCCACTTT. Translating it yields CASTIWRGGGGVSPLHF.

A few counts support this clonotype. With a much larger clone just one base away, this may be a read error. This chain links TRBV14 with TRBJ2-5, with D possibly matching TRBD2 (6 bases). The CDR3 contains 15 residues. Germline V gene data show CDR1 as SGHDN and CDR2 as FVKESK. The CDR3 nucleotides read TGTGCCAGCAGCCGGGAGTCCTTCGTTCGGGGGACCCCGTACTTC. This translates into CASSRESFVRGTPYF.

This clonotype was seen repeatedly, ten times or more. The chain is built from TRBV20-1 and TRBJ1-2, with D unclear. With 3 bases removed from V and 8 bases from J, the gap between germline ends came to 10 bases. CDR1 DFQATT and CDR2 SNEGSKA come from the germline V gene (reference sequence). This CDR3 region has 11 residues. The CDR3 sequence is CSASFETGYTF. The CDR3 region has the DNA TGCAGTGCTAGTTTTGAGACAGGCTACACCTTC.

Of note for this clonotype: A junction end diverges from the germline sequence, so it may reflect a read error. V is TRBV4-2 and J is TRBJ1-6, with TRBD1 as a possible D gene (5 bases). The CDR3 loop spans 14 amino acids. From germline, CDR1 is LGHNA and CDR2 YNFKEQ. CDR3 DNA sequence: TGTGCCGGCAGCCAAGGGGTCATCGCTCTACCCCTCCACTTT. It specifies CAGSQGVIALPLHF.

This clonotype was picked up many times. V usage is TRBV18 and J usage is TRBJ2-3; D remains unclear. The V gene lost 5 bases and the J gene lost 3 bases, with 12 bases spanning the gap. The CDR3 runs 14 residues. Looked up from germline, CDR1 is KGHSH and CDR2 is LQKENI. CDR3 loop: CASSKREGTDTQYF. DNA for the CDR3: TGTGCCAGCTCAAAAAGGGAAGGGACAGATACGCAGTATTTT.

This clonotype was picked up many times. CDR3 sequence: CASSEVLAGHTDTQYF. The CDR3 DNA reads TGTGCCAGCAGTGAAGTCCTAGCGGGGCACACAGATACGCAGTATTTT. The chain couples TRBV6-1 to TRBJ2-3; 9 bases are shared with TRBD2. Germline CDR1 is MNHNS and CDR2 is SASEGT. The CDR3 contains 16 residues. J gave up 2 bases and V 1 base, and 4 bases lay outside the gene matches.

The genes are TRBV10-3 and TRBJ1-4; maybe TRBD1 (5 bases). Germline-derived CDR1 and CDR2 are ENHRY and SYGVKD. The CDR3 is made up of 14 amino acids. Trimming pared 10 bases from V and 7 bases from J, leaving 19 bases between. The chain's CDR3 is CASGGEMNTEKLFF. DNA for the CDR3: TGTGCCAGCGGAGGGGAAATGAACACTGAAAAACTGTTTTTT.

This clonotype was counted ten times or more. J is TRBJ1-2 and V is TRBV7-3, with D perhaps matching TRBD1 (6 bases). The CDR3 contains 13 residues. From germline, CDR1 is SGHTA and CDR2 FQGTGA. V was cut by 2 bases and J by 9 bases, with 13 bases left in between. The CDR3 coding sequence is TGTGCCAGCAGCTTAGGCAGGGGTGGAAGCTACACCTTC. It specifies CASSLGRGGSYTF.

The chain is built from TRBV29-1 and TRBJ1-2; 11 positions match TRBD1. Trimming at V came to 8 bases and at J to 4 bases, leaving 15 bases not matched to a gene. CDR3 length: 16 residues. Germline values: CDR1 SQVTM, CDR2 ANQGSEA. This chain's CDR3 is CSLEAIAGTGGYGYTF. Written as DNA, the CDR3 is TGCAGCTTGGAGGCCATAGCCGGGACAGGGGGCTATGGCTACACCTTC.

CDR3 amino acids: CAWSVGGNTEAFF. CDR3 in DNA: TGTGCCTGGAGTGTGGGGGGGAACACTGAAGCTTTCTTT. The rearrangement uses TRBV30 and TRBJ1-1, with a possible D match to TRBD1 (5 bases). This CDR3 spans 13 amino acids. V was clipped by 0 bases and J by 1 base, with 6 bases between them. Germline-derived CDR1 and CDR2 are GTSNPN and SVGIG (reference sequence).

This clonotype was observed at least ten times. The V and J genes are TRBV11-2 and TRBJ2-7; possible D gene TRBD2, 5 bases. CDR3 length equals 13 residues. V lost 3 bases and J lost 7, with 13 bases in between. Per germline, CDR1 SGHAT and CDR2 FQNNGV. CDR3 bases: TGTGCCAGCAGCTTTAGTCCGCCGGGGGAGCAGTACGTC. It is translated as CASSFSPPGEQYV.

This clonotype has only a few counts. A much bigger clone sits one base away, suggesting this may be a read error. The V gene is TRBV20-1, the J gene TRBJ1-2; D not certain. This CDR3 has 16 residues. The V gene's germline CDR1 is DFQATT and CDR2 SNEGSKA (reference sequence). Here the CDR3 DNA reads TGCAGTGCTAAGCAAAGTACCCGGTTGACTAACTATGGCTACGCCTTC. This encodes CSAKQSTRLTNYGYAF.

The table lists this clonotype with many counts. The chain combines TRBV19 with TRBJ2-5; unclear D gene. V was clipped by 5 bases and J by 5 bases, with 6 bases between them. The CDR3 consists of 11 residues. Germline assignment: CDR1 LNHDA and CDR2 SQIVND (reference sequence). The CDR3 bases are TGTGCCAGTAGTTCTCGGGAGACCCAGTACTTC. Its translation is CASSSRETQYF.

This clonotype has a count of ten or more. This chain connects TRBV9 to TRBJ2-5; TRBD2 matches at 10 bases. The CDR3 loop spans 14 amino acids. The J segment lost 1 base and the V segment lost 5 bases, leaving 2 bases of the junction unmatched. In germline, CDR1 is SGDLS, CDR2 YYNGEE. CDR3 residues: CASSSGGLQETQYF. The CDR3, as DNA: TGTGCCAGCAGTAGCGGGGGGCTCCAAGAGACCCAGTACTTC. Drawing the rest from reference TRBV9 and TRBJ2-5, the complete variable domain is DSGVTQTPKHLITATGQRVTLRCSPRSGDLSVYWYQQSLDQGLQFLIQYYNGEERAKGNILERFSAQQFPDLHSELNLSSLELGDSALYFCASSSGGLQETQYFGPGTRLLVL.

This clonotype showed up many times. In DNA form, the CDR3 reads TGTGCCTGTAGCGGGGCCACAGATACGCAGTATTTT. Its protein is CACSGATDTQYF. The V call is TRBV30, the J call TRBJ2-3; TRBD2 agrees at 8 bases. This CDR3 comprises 12 residues. From germline, CDR1 is GTSNPN and CDR2 SVGIG (reference sequence). The ends lost 6 bases at V and 2 bases at J; junction bases unmatched: 1.